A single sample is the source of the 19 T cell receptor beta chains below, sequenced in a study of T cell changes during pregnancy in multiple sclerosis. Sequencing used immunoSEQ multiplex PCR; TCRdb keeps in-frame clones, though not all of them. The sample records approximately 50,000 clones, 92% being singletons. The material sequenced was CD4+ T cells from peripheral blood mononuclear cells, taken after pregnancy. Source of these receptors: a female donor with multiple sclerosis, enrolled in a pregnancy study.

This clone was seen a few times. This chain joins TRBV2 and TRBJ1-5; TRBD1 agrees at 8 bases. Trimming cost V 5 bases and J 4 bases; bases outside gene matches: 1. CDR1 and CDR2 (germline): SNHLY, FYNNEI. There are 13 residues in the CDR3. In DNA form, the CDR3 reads TGTGCCAGCAGTCGGGACAGGAATCAGCCCCAGCATTTT. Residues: CASSRDRNQPQHF.

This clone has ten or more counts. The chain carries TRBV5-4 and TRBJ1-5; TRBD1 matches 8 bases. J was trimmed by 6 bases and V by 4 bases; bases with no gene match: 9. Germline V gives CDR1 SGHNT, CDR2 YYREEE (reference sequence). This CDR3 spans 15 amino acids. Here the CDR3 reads CASSLDREVGQPQHF. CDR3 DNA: TGTGCCAGCAGCCTGGACAGGGAAGTAGGTCAGCCCCAGCATTTT.

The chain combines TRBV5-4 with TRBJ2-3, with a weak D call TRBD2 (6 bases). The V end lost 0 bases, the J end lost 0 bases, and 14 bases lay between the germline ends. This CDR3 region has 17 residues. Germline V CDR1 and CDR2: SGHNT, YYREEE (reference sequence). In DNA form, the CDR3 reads TGTGCCAGCAGCTTGGCCGGCTCTAGCGCAAGCACAGATACGCAGTATTTT. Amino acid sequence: CASSLAGSSASTDTQYF.

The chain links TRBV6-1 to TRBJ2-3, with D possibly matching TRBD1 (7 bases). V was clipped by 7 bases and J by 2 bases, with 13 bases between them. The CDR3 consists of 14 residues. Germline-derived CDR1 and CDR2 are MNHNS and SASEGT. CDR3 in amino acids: CASTGGRITDTQYF. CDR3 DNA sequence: TGTGCCAGCACAGGGGGGAGGATCACAGATACGCAGTATTTT.

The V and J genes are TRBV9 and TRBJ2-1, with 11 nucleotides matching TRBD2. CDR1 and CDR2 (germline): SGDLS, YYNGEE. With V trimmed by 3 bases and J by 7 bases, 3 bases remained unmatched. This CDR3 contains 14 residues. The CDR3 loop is CASSEVAGGNEQFF. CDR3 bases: TGTGCCAGCAGCGAGGTAGCGGGAGGGAATGAGCAGTTCTTC. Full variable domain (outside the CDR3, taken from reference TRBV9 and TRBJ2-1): DSGVTQTPKHLITATGQRVTLRCSPRSGDLSVYWYQQSLDQGLQFLIQYYNGEERAKGNILERFSAQQFPDLHSELNLSSLELGDSALYFCASSEVAGGNEQFFGPGTRLTVL.

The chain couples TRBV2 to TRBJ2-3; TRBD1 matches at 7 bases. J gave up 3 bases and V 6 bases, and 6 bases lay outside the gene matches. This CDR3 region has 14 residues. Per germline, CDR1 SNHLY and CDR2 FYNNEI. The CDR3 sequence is CASSYRGATDTQYF. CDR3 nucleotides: TGTGCCAGCAGCTACAGGGGTGCAACAGATACGCAGTATTTT.

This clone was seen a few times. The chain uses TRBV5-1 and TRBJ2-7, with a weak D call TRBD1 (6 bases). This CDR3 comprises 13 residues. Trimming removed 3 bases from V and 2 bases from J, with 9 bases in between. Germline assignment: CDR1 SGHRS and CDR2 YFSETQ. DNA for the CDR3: TGCGCCAGCAGCTGGGACAACACCTACGAGCAGTACTTC. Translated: CASSWDNTYEQYF.

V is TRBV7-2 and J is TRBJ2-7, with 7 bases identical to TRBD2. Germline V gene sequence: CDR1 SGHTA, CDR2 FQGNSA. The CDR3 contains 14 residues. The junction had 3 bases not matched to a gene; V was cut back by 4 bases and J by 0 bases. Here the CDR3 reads CASSSSGSSYEQYF. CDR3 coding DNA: TGTGCCAGCAGCTCTAGCGGAAGCTCCTACGAGCAGTACTTC.

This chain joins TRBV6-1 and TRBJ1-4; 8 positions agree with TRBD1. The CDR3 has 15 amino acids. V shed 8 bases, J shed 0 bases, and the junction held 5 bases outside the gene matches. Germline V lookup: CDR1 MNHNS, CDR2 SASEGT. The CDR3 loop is CASAQGAATNEKLFF. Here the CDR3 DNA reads TGTGCCAGCGCCCAGGGGGCCGCAACTAATGAAAAACTGTTTTTT.

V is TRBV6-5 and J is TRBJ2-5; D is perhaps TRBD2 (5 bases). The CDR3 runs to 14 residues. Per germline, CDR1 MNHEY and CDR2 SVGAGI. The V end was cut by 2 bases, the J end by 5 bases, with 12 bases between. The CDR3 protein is CASSYGHGVETQYF. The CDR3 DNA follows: TGTGCCAGCAGTTACGGTCACGGGGTTGAGACCCAGTACTTC.

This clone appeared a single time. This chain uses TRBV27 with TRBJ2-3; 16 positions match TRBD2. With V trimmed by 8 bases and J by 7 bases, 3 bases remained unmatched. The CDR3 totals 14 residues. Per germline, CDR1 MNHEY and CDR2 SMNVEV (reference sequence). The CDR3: CASGGLAGGNTQYF. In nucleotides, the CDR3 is TGTGCCAGCGGGGGACTAGCGGGAGGGAATACGCAGTATTTT.

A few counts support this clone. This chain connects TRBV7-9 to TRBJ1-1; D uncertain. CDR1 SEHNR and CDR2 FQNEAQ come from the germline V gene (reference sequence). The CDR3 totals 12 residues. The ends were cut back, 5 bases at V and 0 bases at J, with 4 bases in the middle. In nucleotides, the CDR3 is TGTGCCAGCAGCCAATTGAACACTGAAGCTTTCTTT. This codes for CASSQLNTEAFF.

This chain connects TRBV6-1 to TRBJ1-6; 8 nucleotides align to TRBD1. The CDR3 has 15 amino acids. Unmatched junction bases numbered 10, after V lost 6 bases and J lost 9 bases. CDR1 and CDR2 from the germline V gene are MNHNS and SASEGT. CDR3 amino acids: CASSPGPGGGSPLHF. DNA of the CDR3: TGTGCCAGCAGCCCCGGCCCAGGGGGCGGTTCACCCCTCCACTTT.

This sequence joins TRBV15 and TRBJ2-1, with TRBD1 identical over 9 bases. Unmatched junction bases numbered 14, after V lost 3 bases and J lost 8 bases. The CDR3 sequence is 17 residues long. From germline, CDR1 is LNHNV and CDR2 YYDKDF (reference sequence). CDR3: CATSRGTTGGPEDEQFF. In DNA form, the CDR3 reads TGTGCCACCAGCAGGGGAACAACAGGGGGCCCCGAGGATGAGCAGTTCTTC. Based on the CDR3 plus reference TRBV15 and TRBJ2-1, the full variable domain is DAMVIQNPRYQVTQFGKPVTLSCSQTLNHNVMYWYQQKSSQAPKLLFHYYDKDFNNEADTPDNFQSRRPNTSFCFLDIRSPGLGDTAMYLCATSRGTTGGPEDEQFFGPGTRLTVL.

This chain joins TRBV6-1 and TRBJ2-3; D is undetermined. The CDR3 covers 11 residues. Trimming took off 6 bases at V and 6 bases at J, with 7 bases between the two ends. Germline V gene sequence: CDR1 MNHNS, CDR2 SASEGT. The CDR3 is CASSFQDTQYF. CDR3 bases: TGTGCCAGCAGCTTTCAGGATACGCAGTATTTT.

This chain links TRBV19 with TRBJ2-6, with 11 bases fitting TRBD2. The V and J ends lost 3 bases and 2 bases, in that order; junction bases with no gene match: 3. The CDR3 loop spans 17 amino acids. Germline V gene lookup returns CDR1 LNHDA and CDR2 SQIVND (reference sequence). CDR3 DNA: TGTGCCAGTAGTATCGGTAGCGGGAGGGCTGGGGCCAACGTCCTGACTTTC. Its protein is CASSIGSGRAGANVLTF.

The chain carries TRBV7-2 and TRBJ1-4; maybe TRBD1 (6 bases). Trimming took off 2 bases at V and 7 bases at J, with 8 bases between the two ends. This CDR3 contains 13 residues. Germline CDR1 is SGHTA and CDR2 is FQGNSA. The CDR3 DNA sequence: TGTGCCAGCAGCTTAACAGGGTTTGAAAAACTGTTTTTT. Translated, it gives CASSLTGFEKLFF.

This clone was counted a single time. Here the CDR3 reads CASSRGFDTGELFF. The CDR3 DNA reads as TGTGCCAGCAGCAGGGGATTTGACACCGGGGAGCTGTTTTTT. The V and J genes are TRBV6-5 and TRBJ2-2; D is possibly TRBD1 (6 bases). This CDR3 has 14 residues. V was shortened by 6 bases and J by 3 bases, with 11 bases between the two germline ends. Germline loops: CDR1 MNHEY, CDR2 SVGAGI.

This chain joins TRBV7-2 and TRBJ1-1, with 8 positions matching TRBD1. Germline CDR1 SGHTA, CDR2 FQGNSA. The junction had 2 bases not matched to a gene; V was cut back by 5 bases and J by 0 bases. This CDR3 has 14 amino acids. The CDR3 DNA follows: TGTGCCAGCAGCGCAGGGGGCGTGAACACTGAAGCTTTCTTT. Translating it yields CASSAGGVNTEAFF.